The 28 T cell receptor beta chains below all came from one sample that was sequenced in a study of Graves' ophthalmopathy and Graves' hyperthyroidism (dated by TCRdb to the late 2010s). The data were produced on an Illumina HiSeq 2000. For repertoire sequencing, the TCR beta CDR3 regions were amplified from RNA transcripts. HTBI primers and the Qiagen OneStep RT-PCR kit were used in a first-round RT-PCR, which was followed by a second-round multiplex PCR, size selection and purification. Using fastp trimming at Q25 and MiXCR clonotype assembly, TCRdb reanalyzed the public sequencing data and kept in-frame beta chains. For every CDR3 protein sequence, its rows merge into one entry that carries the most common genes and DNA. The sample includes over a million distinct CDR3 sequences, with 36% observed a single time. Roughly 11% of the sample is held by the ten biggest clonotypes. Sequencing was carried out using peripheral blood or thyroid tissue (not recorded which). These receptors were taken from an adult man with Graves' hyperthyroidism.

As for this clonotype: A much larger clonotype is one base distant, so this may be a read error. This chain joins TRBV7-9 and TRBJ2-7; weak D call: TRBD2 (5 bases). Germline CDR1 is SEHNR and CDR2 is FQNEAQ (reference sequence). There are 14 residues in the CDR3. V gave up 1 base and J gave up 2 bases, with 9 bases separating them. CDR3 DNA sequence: TGTGCCAGCAGCTTAGAGTGGGGAGCCTACGAGCAGTACTTC. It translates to CASSLEWGAYEQYF.

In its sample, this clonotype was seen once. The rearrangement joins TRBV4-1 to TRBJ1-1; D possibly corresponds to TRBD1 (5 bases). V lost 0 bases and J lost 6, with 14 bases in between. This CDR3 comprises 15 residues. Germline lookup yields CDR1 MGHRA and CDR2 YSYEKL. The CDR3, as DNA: TGCGCCAGCAGCCAAGAAGGCTTGGGGGGGGCTGAAGCTTTCTTT. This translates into CASSQEGLGGAEAFF.

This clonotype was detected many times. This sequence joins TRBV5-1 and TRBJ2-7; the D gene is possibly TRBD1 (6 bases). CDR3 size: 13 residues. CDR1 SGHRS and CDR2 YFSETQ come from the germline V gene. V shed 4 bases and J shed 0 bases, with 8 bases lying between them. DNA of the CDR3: TGCGCCAGCAGCGGGGGCCTCTCCTACGAGCAGTACTTC. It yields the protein CASSGGLSYEQYF.

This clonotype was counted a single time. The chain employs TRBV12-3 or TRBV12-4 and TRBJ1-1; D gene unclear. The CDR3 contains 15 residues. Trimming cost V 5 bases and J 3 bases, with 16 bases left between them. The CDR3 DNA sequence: TGTGCCAGCAGTCCCCAACCCGGGAGGGACACTGAAGCTTTCTTT. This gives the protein CASSPQPGRDTEAFF.

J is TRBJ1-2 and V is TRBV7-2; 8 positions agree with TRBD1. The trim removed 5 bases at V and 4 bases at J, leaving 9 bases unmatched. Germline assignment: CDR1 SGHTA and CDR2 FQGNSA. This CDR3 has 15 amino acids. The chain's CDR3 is CASSQGPGQAYGYTF. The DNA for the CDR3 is TGTGCCAGCAGCCAAGGACCGGGACAGGCCTATGGCTACACCTTC. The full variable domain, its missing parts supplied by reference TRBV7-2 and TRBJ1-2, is GAGVSQSPSNKVTEKGKDVELRCDPISGHTALYWYRQSLGQGLEFLIYFQGNSAPDKSGLPSDRFSAERTGGSVSTLTIQRTQQEDSAVYLCASSQGPGQAYGYTFGSGTRLTVV.

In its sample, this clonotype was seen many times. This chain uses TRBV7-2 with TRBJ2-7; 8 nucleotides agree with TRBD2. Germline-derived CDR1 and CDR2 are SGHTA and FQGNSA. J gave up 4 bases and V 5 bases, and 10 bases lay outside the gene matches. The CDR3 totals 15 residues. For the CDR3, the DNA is TGTGCCAGCAGCCCTGTGGTAGCGGGGCCATACGAGCAGTACTTC. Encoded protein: CASSPVVAGPYEQYF.

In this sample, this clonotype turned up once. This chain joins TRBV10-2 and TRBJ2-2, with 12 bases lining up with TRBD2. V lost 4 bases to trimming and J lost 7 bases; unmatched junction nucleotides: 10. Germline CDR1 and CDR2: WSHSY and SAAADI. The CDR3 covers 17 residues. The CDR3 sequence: CASSAGLAGPLGGELFF. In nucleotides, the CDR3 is TGCGCCAGCAGTGCCGGACTAGCGGGACCCCTTGGCGGGGAGCTGTTTTTT.

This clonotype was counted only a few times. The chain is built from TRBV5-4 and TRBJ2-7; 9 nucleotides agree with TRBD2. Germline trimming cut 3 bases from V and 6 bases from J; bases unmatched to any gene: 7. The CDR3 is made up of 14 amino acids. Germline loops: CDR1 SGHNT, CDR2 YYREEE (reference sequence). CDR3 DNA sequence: TGTGCCAGCAGCTGGACCGGGACTAGCATCGAGCAGTACTTC. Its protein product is CASSWTGTSIEQYF.

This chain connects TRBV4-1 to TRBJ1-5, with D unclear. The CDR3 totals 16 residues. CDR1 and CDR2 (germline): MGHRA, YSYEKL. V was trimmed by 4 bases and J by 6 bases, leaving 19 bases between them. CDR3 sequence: CASSPTSAGKPQPQHF. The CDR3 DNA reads TGCGCCAGCAGCCCGACTTCGGCAGGAAAACCTCAGCCCCAGCATTTT.

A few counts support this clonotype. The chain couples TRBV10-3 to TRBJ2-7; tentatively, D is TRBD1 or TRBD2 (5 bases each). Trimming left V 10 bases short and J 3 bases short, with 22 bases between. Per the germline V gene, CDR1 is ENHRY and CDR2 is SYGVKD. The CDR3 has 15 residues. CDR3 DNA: TGTGCCAGCACCACTTGGGACCGTGGTCACTACGAGCAGTACTTC. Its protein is CASTTWDRGHYEQYF.

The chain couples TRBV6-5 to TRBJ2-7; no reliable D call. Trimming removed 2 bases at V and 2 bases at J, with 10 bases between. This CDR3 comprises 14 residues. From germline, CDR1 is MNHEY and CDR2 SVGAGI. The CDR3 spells CASSYGSETYEQYF. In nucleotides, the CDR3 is TGTGCCAGCAGTTACGGGTCTGAAACCTACGAGCAGTACTTC.

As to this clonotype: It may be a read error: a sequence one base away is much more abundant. The CDR3 is CASSRGLASQETQYF. The CDR3 region has the DNA TGCGCCAGCAGCAGGGGACTAGCGAGCCAAGAGACCCAGTACTTC. The chain uses TRBV5-1 and TRBJ2-5, with 10 nucleotides matching TRBD2. V gave up 4 bases and J gave up 1 base; unmatched junction bases: 4. CDR3 length: 15 residues. The V gene's germline CDR1 is SGHRS and CDR2 YFSETQ.

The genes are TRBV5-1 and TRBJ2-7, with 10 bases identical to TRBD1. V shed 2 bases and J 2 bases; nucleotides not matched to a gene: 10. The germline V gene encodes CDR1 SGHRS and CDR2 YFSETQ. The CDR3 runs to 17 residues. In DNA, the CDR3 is TGCGCCAGCAGCTTTGGACAGGGGGGTAGAAGGGCCTACGAGCAGTACTTC. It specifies CASSFGQGGRRAYEQYF.

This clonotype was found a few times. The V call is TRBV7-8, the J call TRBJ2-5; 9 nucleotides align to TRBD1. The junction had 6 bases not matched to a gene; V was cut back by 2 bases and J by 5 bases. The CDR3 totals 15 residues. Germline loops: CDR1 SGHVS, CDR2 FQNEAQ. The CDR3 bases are TGTGCCAGCAGCTTACGGACAGGGGTTAAGGAGACCCAGTACTTC. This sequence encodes CASSLRTGVKETQYF.

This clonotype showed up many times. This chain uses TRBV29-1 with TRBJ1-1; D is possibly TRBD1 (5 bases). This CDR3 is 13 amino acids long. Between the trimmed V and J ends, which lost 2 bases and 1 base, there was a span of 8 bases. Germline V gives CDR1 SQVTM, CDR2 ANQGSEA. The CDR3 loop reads CSVEWGGNTEAFF. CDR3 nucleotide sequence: TGCAGCGTTGAATGGGGGGGGAACACTGAAGCTTTCTTT. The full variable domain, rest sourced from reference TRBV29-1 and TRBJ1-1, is SAVISQKPSRDICQRGTSLTIQCQVDSQVTMMFWYRQQPGQSLTLIATANQGSEATYESGFVIDKFPISRPNLTFSTLTVSNMSPEDSSIYLCSVEWGGNTEAFFGQGTRLTVV.

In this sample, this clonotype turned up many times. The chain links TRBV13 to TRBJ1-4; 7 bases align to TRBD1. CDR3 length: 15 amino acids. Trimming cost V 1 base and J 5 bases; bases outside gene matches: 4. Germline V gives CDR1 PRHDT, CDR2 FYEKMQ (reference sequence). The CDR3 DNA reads TGTGCCAGCAGCTTAGTCGGGACAGCAAATGAAAAACTGTTTTTT. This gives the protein CASSLVGTANEKLFF. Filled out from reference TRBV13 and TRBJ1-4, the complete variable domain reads AAGVIQSPRHLIKEKRETATLKCYPIPRHDTVYWYQQGPGQDPQFLISFYEKMQSDKGSIPDRFSAQQFSDYHSELNMSSLELGDSALYFCASSLVGTANEKLFFGSGTQLSVL.

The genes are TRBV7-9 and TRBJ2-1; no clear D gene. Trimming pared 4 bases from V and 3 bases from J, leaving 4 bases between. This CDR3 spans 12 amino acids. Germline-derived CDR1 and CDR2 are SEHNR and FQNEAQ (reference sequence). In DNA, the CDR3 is TGTGCCAGCAGCTCCGGCTACAATGAGCAGTTCTTC. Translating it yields CASSSGYNEQFF. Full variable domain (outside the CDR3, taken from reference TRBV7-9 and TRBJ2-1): DTGVSQNPRHKITKRGQNVTFRCDPISEHNRLYWYRQTLGQGPEFLTYFQNEAQLEKSRLLSDRFSAERPKGSFSTLEIQRTEQGDSAMYLCASSSGYNEQFFGPGTRLTVL.

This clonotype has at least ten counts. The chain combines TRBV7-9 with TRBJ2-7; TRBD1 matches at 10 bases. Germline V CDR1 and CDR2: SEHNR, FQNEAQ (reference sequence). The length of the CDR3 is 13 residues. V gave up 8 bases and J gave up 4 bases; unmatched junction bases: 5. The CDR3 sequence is CASREGQGYEQYF. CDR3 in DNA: TGTGCCAGCCGTGAGGGACAGGGGTACGAGCAGTACTTC.

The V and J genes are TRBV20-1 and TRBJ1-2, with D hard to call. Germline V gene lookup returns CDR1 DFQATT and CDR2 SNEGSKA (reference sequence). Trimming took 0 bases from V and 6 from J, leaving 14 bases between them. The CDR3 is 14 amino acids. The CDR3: CSARDLVTIHGYTF. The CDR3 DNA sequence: TGCAGTGCTAGAGATCTTGTGACGATTCATGGCTACACCTTC.

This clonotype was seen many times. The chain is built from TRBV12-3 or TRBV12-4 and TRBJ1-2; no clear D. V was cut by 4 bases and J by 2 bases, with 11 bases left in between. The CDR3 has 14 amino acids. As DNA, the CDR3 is TGTGCCAGCAGTTATCAAGCCCTGAACTATGGCTACACCTTC. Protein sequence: CASSYQALNYGYTF.

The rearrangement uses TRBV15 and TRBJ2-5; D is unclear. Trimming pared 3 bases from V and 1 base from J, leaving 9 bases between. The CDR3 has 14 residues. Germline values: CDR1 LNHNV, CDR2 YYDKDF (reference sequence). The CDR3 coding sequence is TGTGCCACCAGCAGCTTGAACAGCCAAGAGACCCAGTACTTC. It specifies CATSSLNSQETQYF.

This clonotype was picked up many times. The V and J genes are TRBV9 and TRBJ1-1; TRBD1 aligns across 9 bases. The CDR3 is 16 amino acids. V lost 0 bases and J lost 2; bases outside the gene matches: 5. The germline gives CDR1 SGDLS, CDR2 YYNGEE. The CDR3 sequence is CASSVGVQGANTEAFF. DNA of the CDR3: TGTGCCAGCAGCGTAGGGGTACAGGGGGCCAACACTGAAGCTTTCTTT.

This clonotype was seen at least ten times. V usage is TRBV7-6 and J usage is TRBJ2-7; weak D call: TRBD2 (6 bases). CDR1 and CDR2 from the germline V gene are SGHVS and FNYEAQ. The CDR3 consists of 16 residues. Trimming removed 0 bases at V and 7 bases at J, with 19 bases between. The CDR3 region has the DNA TGTGCCAGCAGCTTAGCGGCCGGGACTGAGGCTCTAGAGCAGTACTTC. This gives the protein CASSLAAGTEALEQYF.

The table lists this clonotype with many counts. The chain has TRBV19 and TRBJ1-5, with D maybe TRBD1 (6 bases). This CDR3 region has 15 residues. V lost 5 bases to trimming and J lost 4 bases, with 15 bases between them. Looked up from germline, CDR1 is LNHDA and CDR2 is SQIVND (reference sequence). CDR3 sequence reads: CASSPGDRMNQPQHF. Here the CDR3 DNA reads TGTGCCAGTAGTCCAGGGGATCGGATGAATCAGCCCCAGCATTTT.

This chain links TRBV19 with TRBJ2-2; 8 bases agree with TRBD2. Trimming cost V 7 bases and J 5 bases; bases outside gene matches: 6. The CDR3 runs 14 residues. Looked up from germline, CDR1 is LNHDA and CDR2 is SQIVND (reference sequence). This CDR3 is CASKAGEGTGELFF. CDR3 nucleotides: TGTGCCAGTAAAGCGGGAGAGGGGACCGGGGAGCTGTTTTTT.

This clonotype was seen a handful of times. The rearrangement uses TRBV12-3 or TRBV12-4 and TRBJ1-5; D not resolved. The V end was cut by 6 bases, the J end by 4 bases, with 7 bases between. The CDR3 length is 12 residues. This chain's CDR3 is CASRSKNQPQHF. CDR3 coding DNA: TGTGCCAGCAGGTCCAAAAATCAGCCCCAGCATTTT.

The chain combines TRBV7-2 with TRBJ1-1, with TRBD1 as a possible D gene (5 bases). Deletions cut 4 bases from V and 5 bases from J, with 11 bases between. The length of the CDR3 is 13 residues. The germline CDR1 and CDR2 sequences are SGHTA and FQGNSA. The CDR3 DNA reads TGTGCCAGCAGCTCAAAAGGGGAGACTGAAGCTTTCTTT. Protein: CASSSKGETEAFF.

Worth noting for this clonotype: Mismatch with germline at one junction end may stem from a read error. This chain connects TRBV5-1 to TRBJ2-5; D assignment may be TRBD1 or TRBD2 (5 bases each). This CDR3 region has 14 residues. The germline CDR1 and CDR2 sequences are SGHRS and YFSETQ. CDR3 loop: CASGRPGSEETQYF. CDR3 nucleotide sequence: TGTGCCAGCGGCCGCCCAGGGTCCGAGGAGACCCAGTACTTC.